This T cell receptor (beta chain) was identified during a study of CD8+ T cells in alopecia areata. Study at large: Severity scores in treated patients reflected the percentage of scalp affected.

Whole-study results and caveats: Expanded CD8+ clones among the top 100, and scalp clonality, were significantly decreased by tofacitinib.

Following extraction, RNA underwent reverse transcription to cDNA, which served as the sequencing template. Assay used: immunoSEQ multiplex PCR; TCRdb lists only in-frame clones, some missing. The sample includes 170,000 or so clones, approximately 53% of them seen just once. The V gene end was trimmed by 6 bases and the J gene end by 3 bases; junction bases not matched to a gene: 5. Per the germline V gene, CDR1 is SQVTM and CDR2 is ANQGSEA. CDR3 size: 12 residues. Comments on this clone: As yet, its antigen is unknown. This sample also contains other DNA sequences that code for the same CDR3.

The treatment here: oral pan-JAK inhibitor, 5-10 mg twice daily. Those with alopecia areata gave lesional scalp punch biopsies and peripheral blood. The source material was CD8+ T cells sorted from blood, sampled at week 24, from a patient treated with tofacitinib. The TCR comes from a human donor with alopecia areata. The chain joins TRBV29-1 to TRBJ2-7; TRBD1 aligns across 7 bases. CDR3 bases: TGCAGCGTCGTAGGGGGCGGCTACGAGCAGTACTTC. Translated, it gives CSVVGGGYEQYF.